A selection of T cell receptor beta chains follows, all from one sample in a study of post-analysis software for immune sequencing data. TCRdb called the PCR reads again in MiXCR, with one record for every CDR3 protein. The sample records about 810,000 distinct CDR3 sequences, approximately 50% being singletons. The specimen was blood. The receptor set was obtained from a girl aged 10 to 17 with multiple sclerosis. The CDR3 runs from the conserved cysteine through the conserved F or W. The order of the fields is CDR3 length, D gene, clone size, J gene, V gene, CDR3 DNA, CDR3 protein. A D gene is named only where the DNA matches it firmly. Clone size appears in some rows only: once, few, many, or a class for an expanded clone.

CDR3 length: 12; D gene: NA; clone size: NA; J gene: TRBJ1-6; V gene: TRBV27; CDR3 DNA: TGTGCCAGCAGTTCGGGCGGGTCCCCCCTCCACTTT; CDR3 protein: CASSSGGSPLHF
CDR3 length: 15; D gene: NA; clone size: NA; J gene: TRBJ2-1; V gene: TRBV5-5; CDR3 DNA: TGTGCCAGCAGCTCGGGGGACACTCTCTACAATGAGCAGTTCTTC; CDR3 protein: CASSSGDTLYNEQFF
CDR3 length: 15; D gene: TRBD1; clone size: few; J gene: TRBJ2-3; V gene: TRBV29-1; CDR3 DNA: TGCAGCTTCAGTTACGGGACAGGGACCACAGATACGCAGTATTTT; CDR3 protein: CSFSYGTGTTDTQYF
CDR3 length: 14; D gene: NA; clone size: NA; J gene: TRBJ1-5; V gene: TRBV12-3/TRBV12-4; CDR3 DNA: TGTGCCAGCAGTCCCTTGCGGAGCAATCAGCCCCAGCATTTT; CDR3 protein: CASSPLRSNQPQHF
CDR3 length: 14; D gene: NA; clone size: few; J gene: TRBJ2-1; V gene: TRBV29-1; CDR3 DNA: TGCAGCGGAGGGAGGTTTACGGGGAGCAATGAGCAGTTCTTC; CDR3 protein: CSGGRFTGSNEQFF
CDR3 length: 16; D gene: NA; clone size: NA; J gene: TRBJ2-7; V gene: TRBV29-1; CDR3 DNA: TGCAGCGTTGAAGATCGTGGGGGGAACGGGCCCGACGAGCAGTACTTC; CDR3 protein: CSVEDRGGNGPDEQYF
CDR3 length: 16; D gene: NA; clone size: NA; J gene: TRBJ2-6; V gene: TRBV9; CDR3 DNA: TGTGCCAGCAGCGTAACAGGGTACTCTGGGGCCAACGTCCTGACTTTC; CDR3 protein: CASSVTGYSGANVLTF
CDR3 length: 14; D gene: NA; clone size: NA; J gene: TRBJ1-5; V gene: TRBV6-2/TRBV6-3; CDR3 DNA: TGTGCCAGCAGTCGACGGGTCAGCAATCAGCCCCAGCATTTT; CDR3 protein: CASSRRVSNQPQHF
CDR3 length: 16; D gene: TRBD2; clone size: NA; J gene: TRBJ2-1; V gene: TRBV6-6; CDR3 DNA: TGTGCCAGCTCTTCCATCCATAGCGGGGGGGCCAATGAGCAGTTCTTC; CDR3 protein: CASSSIHSGGANEQFF
CDR3 length: 20; D gene: NA; clone size: NA; J gene: TRBJ2-5; V gene: TRBV5-1; CDR3 DNA: TGCGCCAGCAGCTTGAGAGGGTCGAATCTTGGGGGGCGGATCCAAGAGACCCAGTACTTC; CDR3 protein: CASSLRGSNLGGRIQETQYF
CDR3 length: 12; D gene: TRBD1; clone size: NA; J gene: TRBJ2-7; V gene: TRBV10-3; CDR3 DNA: TGTGCCATCAGCGGACAGGGGGACGAGCAGTACTTC; CDR3 protein: CAISGQGDEQYF
CDR3 length: 14; D gene: TRBD2; clone size: once; J gene: TRBJ2-7; V gene: TRBV12-3/TRBV12-4; CDR3 DNA: TGTGCCAGCAGTATAGCGGGGTACTCCTACGAGCAGTACTTC; CDR3 protein: CASSIAGYSYEQYF
CDR3 length: 16; D gene: TRBD1; clone size: NA; J gene: TRBJ1-1; V gene: TRBV5-1; CDR3 DNA: TGCGCCAGCAGCTTGGCGGACAGGTTTTTGCACACTGAAGCTTTCTTT; CDR3 protein: CASSLADRFLHTEAFF
CDR3 length: 17; D gene: NA; clone size: few; J gene: TRBJ2-6; V gene: TRBV6-5; CDR3 DNA: TGTGCCAACAGTTACTCGGGCTGGAGCTCTGGGGCCAACGTCCTGACTTTC; CDR3 protein: CANSYSGWSSGANVLTF
CDR3 length: 15; D gene: TRBD1; clone size: NA; J gene: TRBJ1-5; V gene: TRBV5-5; CDR3 DNA: TGTGCCAGCAGCCCGACAGGGAGGGTCAATCAGCCCCAGCATTTT; CDR3 protein: CASSPTGRVNQPQHF
CDR3 length: 17; D gene: NA; clone size: NA; J gene: TRBJ2-6; V gene: TRBV20-1; CDR3 DNA: TGCAGTGCTAGAGATACGGCGGACCTAACCGGGGCCAACGTCCTGACTTTC; CDR3 protein: CSARDTADLTGANVLTF
CDR3 length: 15; D gene: NA; clone size: NA; J gene: TRBJ2-5; V gene: TRBV5-1; CDR3 DNA: TGCGCCAGCAGCTTGGAGGGCGGGTCCCAAGAGACCCAGTACTTC; CDR3 protein: CASSLEGGSQETQYF
CDR3 length: 13; D gene: TRBD1; clone size: few; J gene: TRBJ1-2; V gene: TRBV12-3/TRBV12-4; CDR3 DNA: TGTGCCAGCAGTTCGAGGACAGGGCGAGGCTACACCTTC; CDR3 protein: CASSSRTGRGYTF
CDR3 length: 15; D gene: TRBD1; clone size: NA; J gene: TRBJ2-7; V gene: TRBV9; CDR3 DNA: TGTGCCAGCAGCGTAGGTGGGACAGGGATCTACGAGCAGTACTTC; CDR3 protein: CASSVGGTGIYEQYF
CDR3 length: 15; D gene: TRBD2; clone size: few; J gene: TRBJ2-7; V gene: TRBV7-9; CDR3 DNA: TGTGCCAGCAGCTTAGCGGCTAGCGGGTCCTACGAGCAGTACTTC; CDR3 protein: CASSLAASGSYEQYF
CDR3 length: 15; D gene: TRBD2; clone size: few; J gene: TRBJ2-7; V gene: TRBV5-1; CDR3 DNA: TGCGCCAGCAGCTTGGCCTCCGGGACTAACTACGAGCAGTACTTC; CDR3 protein: CASSLASGTNYEQYF
CDR3 length: 15; D gene: NA; clone size: NA; J gene: TRBJ1-2; V gene: TRBV12-3/TRBV12-4; CDR3 DNA: TGTGCCAGCACCTCCGAGGGGATCTCTAACTATGGCTACACCTTC; CDR3 protein: CASTSEGISNYGYTF
CDR3 length: 15; D gene: NA; clone size: NA; J gene: TRBJ2-7; V gene: TRBV4-1; CDR3 DNA: TGCGCCAGCAGCCGGGTTGACAGTTCTTCCTACGAGCAGTACTTC; CDR3 protein: CASSRVDSSSYEQYF
CDR3 length: 15; D gene: TRBD1; clone size: NA; J gene: TRBJ1-2; V gene: TRBV29-1; CDR3 DNA: TGCAGCGTCAGGGACAGAGCCCCACTTTCCTATGGCTACACCTTC; CDR3 protein: CSVRDRAPLSYGYTF
CDR3 length: 15; D gene: NA; clone size: NA; J gene: TRBJ2-5; V gene: TRBV29-1; CDR3 DNA: TGCAGCGTTCCGGTCAGCGGATGGTACCAAGAGACCCAGTACTTC; CDR3 protein: CSVPVSGWYQETQYF
CDR3 length: 16; D gene: NA; clone size: NA; J gene: TRBJ2-1; V gene: TRBV7-9; CDR3 DNA: TGTGCCAGCAGCCCCAGGGACGTTAGCTCCTACAATGAGCAGTTCTTC; CDR3 protein: CASSPRDVSSYNEQFF
CDR3 length: 16; D gene: TRBD2; clone size: few; J gene: TRBJ2-7; V gene: TRBV9; CDR3 DNA: TGTGCCAGCAGCGTAGGTTTTAAGGGACTAGATTACGAGCAGTACTTC; CDR3 protein: CASSVGFKGLDYEQYF
CDR3 length: 13; D gene: NA; clone size: NA; J gene: TRBJ1-2; V gene: TRBV20-1; CDR3 DNA: TGCAGTGCTAGAGATCAGGGCCACTATGGCTACACCTTC; CDR3 protein: CSARDQGHYGYTF
CDR3 length: 14; D gene: NA; clone size: NA; J gene: TRBJ1-4; V gene: TRBV5-1; CDR3 DNA: TGCGCCAGCAGCCCCGGACTGCCCAATGAAAAACTGTTTTTT; CDR3 protein: CASSPGLPNEKLFF
CDR3 length: 16; D gene: NA; clone size: NA; J gene: TRBJ1-2; V gene: TRBV20-1; CDR3 DNA: TGCAGTGCTAGACTAGGCCTCAGGGGTACCACCTATGGCTACACCTTC; CDR3 protein: CSARLGLRGTTYGYTF
CDR3 length: 14; D gene: NA; clone size: NA; J gene: TRBJ1-2; V gene: TRBV11-2; CDR3 DNA: TGTGCCAGCAGCTCCCCGGACAAGGTGTATGGCTACACCTTC; CDR3 protein: CASSSPDKVYGYTF
CDR3 length: 16; D gene: NA; clone size: NA; J gene: TRBJ1-2; V gene: TRBV4-1; CDR3 DNA: TGCGCCAGCAGCCAGGGAACCAGGGGAGCTAACTATGGCTACACCTTC; CDR3 protein: CASSQGTRGANYGYTF